A selection of T cell receptor beta chains follows, all from one sample in a study of cytomegalovirus exposure and HLA in healthy donors. Sequencing was performed with immunoSEQ multiplex PCR; in TCRdb, only in-frame clones are kept and a portion is missing. The profile shows 150,000 to 200,000 clones, around 96% of them singletons. Sequenced input: PBMCs. All receptors derive from a woman aged 18-35 years in good health and CMV-seronegative. CDR3s include the opening cysteine and the closing phenylalanine or tryptophan.

>TRBV7-2|TRBJ2-7
CASSLVDRGYEQYF
>TRBV6-1|TRBJ1-2
CASSERGGYGYTF
>TRBV9|TRBJ1-6
CASSVVDRGGSPLHF
>TRBV5-4|TRBJ1-2
CASSFRQGRDGYTF
>TRBV5-4|TRBJ1-3
CASSSGGSSSGNTIYF
>TRBV18|TRBJ2-5
CASSWGQGAQETQYF
>TRBV5-1|TRBJ2-3
CASSFLTGQDTQYF
>TRBV5-6|TRBJ2-1
CASSSRGGREQFF
>TRBV6-5|TRBJ2-2
CASFPHSATGELFF
>TRBV6-4|TRBJ2-3
CASSERGSTDTQYF
>TRBV6-5|TRBJ2-7
CASSYDRRGGSYEQYF
>TRBV29-1|TRBJ2-1
CSSLAGGFYNEQFF
>TRBV7-3|TRBJ1-1
CASSLTGPTEAFF
>TRBV6-4|TRBJ1-1
CASSDGTGGRTEAFF
>TRBV6-1|TRBJ2-3
CASSTSGGVDTQYF
>TRBV9|TRBJ2-3
CASSRLDFFTDTQYF
>TRBV4-3|TRBJ2-7
CASSQGQGWTYEQYF
>TRBV30|TRBJ1-1
CAWSDRTGYTEAFF
>TRBV9|TRBJ2-7
CASSVGGQGAYEQYF
>TRBV27|TRBJ2-1
CASSLVQGEQFF
>TRBV7-9|TRBJ1-3
CASSLSGAGNTIYF
>TRBV29-1|TRBJ1-1
CSAAQGSELNTEAFF
>TRBV9|TRBJ1-2
CASSPRDSSNYGYTF
>TRBV2|TRBJ1-1
CASSDTVLTANTEAFF
>TRBV7-9|TRBJ1-2
CASSLAVRQTANYGYTF
>TRBV4-2|TRBJ2-1
CASSQDSYNEQFF
>TRBV7-9|TRBJ1-2
CASSGGQGLYGYTF
>TRBV27|TRBJ2-3
CASSPGTGGLGDTQYF